This T cell receptor beta chain was sequenced for a study of identical twins. The CDR3 is 17 residues long. V gave up 2 bases and J gave up 5 bases; unmatched junction bases: 8. CDR1 and CDR2 (germline): SGHNT, YENEEA. Each CDR3 protein gets one entry after TCRdb re-called the 5' RACE reads with MiXCR. Among over 550,000 distinct CDR3 sequences listed, roughly 7.1% were seen once. Every donor was a healthy Caucasian. Study conclusions and caveats: The study found excess low generation probability among twin-shared out-of-frame alpha sequences. The presence of invariant MAIT and iNKT cells could partly confound analyses of zero-insertion sequences.

This clonotype came up a few times. Its specificity is not known. The same sample was also studied in work on yellow fever vaccine responses in identical twins.

Sequences were obtained from PBMCs. This TCR was recovered from a woman aged 18-29 years in good health. The chain carries TRBV11-3 and TRBJ2-3, with 12 bases lining up with TRBD2. As DNA, the CDR3 is TGTGCCAGCAGCTTATCCCTAGCGGGGGGGCTCAAAGATACGCAGTATTTT. This codes for CASSLSLAGGLKDTQYF.